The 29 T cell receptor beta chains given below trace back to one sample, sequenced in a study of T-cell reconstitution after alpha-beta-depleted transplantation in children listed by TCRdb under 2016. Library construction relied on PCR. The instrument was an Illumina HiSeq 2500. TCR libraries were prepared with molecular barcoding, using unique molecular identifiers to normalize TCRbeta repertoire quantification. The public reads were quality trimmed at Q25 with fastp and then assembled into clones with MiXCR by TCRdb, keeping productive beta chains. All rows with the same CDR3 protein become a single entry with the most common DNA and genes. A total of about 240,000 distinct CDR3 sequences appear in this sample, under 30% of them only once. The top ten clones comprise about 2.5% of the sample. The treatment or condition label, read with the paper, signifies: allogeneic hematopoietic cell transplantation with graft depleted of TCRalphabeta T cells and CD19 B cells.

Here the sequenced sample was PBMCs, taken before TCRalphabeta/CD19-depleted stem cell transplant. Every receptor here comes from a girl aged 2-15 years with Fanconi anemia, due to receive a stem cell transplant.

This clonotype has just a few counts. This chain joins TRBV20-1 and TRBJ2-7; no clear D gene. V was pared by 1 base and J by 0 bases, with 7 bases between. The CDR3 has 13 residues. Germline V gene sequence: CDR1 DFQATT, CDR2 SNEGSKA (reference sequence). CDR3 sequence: CSARGPLSYEQYF. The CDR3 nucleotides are TGCAGTGCTAGAGGACCACTCTCCTACGAGCAGTACTTC.

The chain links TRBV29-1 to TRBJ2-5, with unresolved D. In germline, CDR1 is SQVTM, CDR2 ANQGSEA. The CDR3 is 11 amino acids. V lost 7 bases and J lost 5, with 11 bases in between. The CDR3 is CSGSLGETQYF. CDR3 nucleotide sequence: TGCAGCGGCTCACTCGGCGAGACCCAGTACTTC. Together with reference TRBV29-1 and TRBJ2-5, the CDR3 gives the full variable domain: SAVISQKPSRDICQRGTSLTIQCQVDSQVTMMFWYRQQPGQSLTLIATANQGSEATYESGFVIDKFPISRPNLTFSTLTVSNMSPEDSSIYLCSGSLGETQYFGPGTRLLVL.

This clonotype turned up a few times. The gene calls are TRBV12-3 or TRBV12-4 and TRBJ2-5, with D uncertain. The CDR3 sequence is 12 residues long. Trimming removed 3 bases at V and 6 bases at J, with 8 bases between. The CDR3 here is CASSFQPQTQYF. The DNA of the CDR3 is TGTGCCAGCAGTTTCCAGCCCCAGACCCAGTACTTC.

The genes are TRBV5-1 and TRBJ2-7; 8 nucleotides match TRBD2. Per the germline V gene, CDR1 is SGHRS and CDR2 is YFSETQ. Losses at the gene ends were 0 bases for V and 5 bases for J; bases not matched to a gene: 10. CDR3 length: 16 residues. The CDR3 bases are TGCGCCAGCAGCTTGGAAGCGGGAGCGACCTTGGACGAGCAGTACTTC. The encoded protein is CASSLEAGATLDEQYF.

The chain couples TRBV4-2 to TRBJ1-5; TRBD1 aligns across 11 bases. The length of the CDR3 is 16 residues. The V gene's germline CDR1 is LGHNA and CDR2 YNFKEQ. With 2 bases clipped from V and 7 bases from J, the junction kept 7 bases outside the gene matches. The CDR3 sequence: CASSQNLRDRGQPQHF. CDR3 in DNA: TGTGCCAGCAGCCAAAATCTCCGGGACAGGGGGCAGCCCCAGCATTTT.

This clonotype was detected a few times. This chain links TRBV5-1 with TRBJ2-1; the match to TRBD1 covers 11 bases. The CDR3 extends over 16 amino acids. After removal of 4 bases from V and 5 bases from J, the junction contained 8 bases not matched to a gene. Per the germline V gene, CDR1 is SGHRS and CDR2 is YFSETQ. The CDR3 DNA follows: TGCGCCAGCAGCGGAACCGGGGGACAGGGGGACAATGAGCAGTTCTTC. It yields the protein CASSGTGGQGDNEQFF.

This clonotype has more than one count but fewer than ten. CDR3 amino acids: CASSLEDPIYLAGEETQYF. Here the CDR3 DNA reads TGTGCCAGCAGCTTAGAGGATCCCATTTACCTAGCGGGAGAAGAGACCCAGTACTTC. The chain carries TRBV11-2 and TRBJ2-5, with TRBD2 identical over 10 bases. Trimming removed 0 bases from V and 3 bases from J; junction bases left unmatched: 13. Germline V CDR1 and CDR2: SGHAT, FQNNGV. This CDR3 contains 19 residues.

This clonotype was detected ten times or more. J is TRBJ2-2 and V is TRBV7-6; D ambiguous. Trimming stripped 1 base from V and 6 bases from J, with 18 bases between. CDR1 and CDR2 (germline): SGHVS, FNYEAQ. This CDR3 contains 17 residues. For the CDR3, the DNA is TGTGCCAGCAGCTTAGTTCCCGCGCAACGGAATGCCGGGGAGCTGTTTTTT. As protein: CASSLVPAQRNAGELFF.

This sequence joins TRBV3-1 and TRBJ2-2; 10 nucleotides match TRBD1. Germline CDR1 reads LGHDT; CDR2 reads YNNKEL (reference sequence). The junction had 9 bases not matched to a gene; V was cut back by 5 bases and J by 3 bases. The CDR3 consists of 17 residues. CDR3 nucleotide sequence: TGTGCCAGCAGCACTCCCGACAGGGGGCGAGACACCGGGGAGCTGTTTTTT. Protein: CASSTPDRGRDTGELFF.

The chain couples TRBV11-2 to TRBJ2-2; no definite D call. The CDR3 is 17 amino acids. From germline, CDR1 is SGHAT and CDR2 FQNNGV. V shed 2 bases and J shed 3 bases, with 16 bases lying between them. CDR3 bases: TGTGCCAGCAGCTTATTTCACAGTCCCATCGACACCGGGGAGCTGTTTTTT. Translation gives CASSLFHSPIDTGELFF. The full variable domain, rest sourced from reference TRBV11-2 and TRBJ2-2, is EAGVAQSPRYKIIEKRQSVAFWCNPISGHATLYWYQQILGQGPKLLIQFQNNGVVDDSQLPKDRFSAERLKGVDSTLKIQPAKLEDSAVYLCASSLFHSPIDTGELFFGEGSRLTVL.

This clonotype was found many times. The CDR3: CSARVGEPSTDTQYF. For the CDR3, the DNA is TGCAGTGCTAGAGTGGGCGAACCGAGCACAGATACGCAGTATTTT. The chain employs TRBV20-1 and TRBJ2-3; D is unclear. Germline loops: CDR1 DFQATT, CDR2 SNEGSKA (reference sequence). V was cut by 1 base and J by 0 bases, with 11 bases left in between. The CDR3 runs 15 residues.

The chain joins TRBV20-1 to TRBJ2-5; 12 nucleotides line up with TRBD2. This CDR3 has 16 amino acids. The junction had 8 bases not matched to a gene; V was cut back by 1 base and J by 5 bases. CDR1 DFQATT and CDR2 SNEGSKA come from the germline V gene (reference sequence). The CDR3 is CSARGLAGGHRETQYF. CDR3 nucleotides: TGCAGTGCTAGAGGGCTAGCGGGGGGGCATCGTGAGACCCAGTACTTC.

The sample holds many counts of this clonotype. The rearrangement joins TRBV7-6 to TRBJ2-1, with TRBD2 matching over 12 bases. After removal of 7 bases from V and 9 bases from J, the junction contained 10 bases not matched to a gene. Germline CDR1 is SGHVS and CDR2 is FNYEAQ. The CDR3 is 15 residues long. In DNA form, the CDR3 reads TGTGCCAGCACCTCCGTTGGACTAGCGGGAAGTGAGCAGTTCTTC. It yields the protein CASTSVGLAGSEQFF.

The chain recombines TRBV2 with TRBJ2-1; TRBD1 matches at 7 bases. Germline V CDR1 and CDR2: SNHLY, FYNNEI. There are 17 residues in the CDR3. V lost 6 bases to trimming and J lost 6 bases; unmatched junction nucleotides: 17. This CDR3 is CASRTLGRQGEGNEQFF. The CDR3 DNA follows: TGTGCCAGCAGGACGCTCGGGCGACAGGGTGAGGGCAATGAGCAGTTCTTC.

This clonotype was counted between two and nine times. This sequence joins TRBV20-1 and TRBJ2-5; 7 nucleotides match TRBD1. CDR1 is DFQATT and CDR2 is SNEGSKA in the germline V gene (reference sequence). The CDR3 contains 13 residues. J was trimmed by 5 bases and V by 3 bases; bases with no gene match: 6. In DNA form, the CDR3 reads TGCAGTGCTAGCTGGACAGGTCAGGAGACCCAGTACTTC. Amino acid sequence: CSASWTGQETQYF.

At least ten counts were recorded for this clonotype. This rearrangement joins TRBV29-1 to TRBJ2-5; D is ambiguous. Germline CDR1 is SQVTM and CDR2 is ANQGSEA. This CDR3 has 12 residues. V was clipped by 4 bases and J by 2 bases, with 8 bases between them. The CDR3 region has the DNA TGCAGCGTTGTTGCCAGGCAAGAGACCCAGTACTTC. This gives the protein CSVVARQETQYF.

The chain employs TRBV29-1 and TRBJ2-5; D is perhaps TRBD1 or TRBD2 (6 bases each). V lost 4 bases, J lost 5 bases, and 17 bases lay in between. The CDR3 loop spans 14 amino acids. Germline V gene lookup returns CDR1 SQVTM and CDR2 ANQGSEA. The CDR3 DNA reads TGCAGCGTTGCTGGGGGGCTGGGGGTGGAGACCCAGTACTTC. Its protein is CSVAGGLGVETQYF.

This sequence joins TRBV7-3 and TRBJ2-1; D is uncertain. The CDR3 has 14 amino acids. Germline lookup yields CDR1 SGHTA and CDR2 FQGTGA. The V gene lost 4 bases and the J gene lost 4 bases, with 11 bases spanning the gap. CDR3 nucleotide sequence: TGTGCCAGCAGCTCTACGGTACCTTACAATGAGCAGTTCTTC. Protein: CASSSTVPYNEQFF.

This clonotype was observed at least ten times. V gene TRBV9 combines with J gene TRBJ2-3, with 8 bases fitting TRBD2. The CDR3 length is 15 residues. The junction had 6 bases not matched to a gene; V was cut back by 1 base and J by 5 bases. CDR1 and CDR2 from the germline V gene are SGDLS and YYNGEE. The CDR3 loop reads CASSVSRGGRDTQYF. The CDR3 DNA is TGTGCCAGCAGCGTAAGTCGCGGGGGGAGAGATACGCAGTATTTT.

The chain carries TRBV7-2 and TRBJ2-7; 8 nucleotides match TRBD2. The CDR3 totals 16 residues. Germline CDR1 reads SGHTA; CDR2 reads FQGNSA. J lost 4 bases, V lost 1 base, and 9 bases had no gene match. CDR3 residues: CASSLDGTSGAYEQYF. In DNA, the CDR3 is TGTGCCAGCAGCTTAGATGGTACTAGCGGAGCATACGAGCAGTACTTC.

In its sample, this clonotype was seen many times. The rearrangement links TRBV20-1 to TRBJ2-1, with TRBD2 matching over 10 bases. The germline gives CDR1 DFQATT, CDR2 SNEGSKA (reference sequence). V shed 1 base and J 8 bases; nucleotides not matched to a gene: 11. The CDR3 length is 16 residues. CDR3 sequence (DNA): TGCAGTGCTAGAGGTACCGGGACTAGCGCGGTGTATGAGCAGTTCTTC. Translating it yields CSARGTGTSAVYEQFF.

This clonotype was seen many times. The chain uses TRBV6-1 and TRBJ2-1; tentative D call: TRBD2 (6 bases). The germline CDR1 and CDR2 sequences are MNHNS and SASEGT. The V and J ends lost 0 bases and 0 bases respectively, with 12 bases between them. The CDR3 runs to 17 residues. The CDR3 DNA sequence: TGTGCCAGCAGTGAAGCAGGCGGGGCGAGCTCCTACAATGAGCAGTTCTTC. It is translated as CASSEAGGASSYNEQFF.

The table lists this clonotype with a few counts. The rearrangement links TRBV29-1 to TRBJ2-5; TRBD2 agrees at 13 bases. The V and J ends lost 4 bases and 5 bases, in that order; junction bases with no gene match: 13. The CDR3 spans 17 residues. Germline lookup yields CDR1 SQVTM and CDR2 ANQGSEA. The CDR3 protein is CSVAGLAGDLGGETQYF. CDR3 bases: TGCAGCGTTGCTGGACTAGCGGGAGACCTCGGGGGGGAGACCCAGTACTTC.

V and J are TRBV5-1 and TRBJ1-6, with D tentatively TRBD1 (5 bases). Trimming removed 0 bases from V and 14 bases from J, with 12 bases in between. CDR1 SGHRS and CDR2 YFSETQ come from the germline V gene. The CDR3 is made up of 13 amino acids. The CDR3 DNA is TGCGCCAGCAGCTTGGAAGGGGTGGATACCCTCCACTTT. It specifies CASSLEGVDTLHF.

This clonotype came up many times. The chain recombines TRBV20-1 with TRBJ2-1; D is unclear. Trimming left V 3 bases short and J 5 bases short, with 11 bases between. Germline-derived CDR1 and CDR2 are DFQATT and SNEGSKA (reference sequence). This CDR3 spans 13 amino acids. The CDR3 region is CSASRQENNEQFF. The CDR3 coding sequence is TGCAGTGCTAGTAGGCAGGAGAACAATGAGCAGTTCTTC.

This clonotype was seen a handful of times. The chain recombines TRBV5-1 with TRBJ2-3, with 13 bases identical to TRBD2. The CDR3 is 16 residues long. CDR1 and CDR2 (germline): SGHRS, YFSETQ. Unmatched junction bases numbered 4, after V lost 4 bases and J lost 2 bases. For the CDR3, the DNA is TGCGCCAGCAGCCCTACTAGCGGGGGGGCCACAGATACGCAGTATTTT. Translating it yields CASSPTSGGATDTQYF.

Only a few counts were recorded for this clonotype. The CDR3 spells CATSSRVLAGGLVGELFF. The CDR3 region has the DNA TGTGCCACCTCCTCAAGGGTGCTAGCGGGAGGGCTGGTCGGGGAGCTGTTTTTT. The rearrangement uses TRBV25-1 and TRBJ2-2; 12 positions agree with TRBD2. The CDR3 length is 18 residues. J gave up 7 bases and V 10 bases, and 19 bases lay outside the gene matches. Germline CDR1 and CDR2: MGHDK and SYGVNS.

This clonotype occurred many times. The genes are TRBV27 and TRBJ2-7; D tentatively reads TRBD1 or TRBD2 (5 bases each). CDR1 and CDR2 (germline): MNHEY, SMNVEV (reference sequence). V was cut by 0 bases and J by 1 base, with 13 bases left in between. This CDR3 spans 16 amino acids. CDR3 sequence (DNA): TGTGCCAGCAGTTTATCGGGAGTTAAGGGGTCCTACGAGCAGTACTTC. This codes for CASSLSGVKGSYEQYF.

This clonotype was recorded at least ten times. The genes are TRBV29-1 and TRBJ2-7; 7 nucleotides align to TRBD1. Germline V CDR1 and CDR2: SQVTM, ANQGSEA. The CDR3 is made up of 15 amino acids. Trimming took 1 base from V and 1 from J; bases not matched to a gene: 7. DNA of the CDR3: TGCAGCGTTGAAGCCTGGACAGGACGGTCCTACGAGCAGTACTTC. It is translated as CSVEAWTGRSYEQYF.